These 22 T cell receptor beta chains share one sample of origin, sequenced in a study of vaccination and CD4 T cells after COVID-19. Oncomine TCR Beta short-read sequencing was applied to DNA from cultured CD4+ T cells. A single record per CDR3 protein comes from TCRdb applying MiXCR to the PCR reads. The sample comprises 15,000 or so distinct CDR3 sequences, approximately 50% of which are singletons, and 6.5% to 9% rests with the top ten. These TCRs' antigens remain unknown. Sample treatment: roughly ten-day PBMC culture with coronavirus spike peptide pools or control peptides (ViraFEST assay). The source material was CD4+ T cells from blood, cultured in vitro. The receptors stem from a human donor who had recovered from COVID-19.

CDR3 region: CASSLGAGNSGNTIYF. The CDR3 coding sequence is TGTGCCAGCAGCTTAGGCGCAGGGAACTCTGGAAACACCATATATTTT. V usage is TRBV7-6 and J usage is TRBJ1-3; D may be TRBD1 (5 bases). Trimming cost V 1 base and J 0 bases, with 10 bases left between them. The CDR3 spans 16 residues. The V gene's germline CDR1 is SGHVS and CDR2 FNYEAQ.

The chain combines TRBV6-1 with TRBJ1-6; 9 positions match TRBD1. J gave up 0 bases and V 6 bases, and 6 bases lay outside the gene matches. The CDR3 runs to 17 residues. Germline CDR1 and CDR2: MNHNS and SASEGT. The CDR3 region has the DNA TGTGCCAGCAGGGCCCGGGACAGGGTCTCCTATAATTCACCCCTCCACTTT. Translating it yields CASRARDRVSYNSPLHF.

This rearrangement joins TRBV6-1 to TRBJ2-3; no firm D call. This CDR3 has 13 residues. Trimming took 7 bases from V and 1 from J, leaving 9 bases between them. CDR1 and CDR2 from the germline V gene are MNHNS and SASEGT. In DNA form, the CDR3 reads TGTGCCAGCATCCCCAGCGGCACAGATACGCAGTATTTT. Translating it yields CASIPSGTDTQYF.

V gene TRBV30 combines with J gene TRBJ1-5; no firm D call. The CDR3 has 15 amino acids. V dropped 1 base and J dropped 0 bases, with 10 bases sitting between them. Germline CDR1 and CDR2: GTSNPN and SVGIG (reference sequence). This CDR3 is CAWSAWGNSNQPQHF. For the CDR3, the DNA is TGTGCCTGGAGTGCGTGGGGAAATAGCAATCAGCCCCAGCATTTT.

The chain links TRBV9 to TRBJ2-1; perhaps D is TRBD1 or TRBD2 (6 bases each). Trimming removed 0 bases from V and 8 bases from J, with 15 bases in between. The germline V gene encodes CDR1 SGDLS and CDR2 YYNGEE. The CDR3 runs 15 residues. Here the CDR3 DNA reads TGTGCCAGCAGCGTAGAGGGGGGTACTTTGGATGAGCAGTTCTTC. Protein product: CASSVEGGTLDEQFF.

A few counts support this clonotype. DNA for the CDR3: TGTGCCAGCAGCTTAGGGCCGGATCAGCCCCAGCATTTT. Its protein is CASSLGPDQPQHF. The chain recombines TRBV7-2 with TRBJ1-5; D is unclear. Per germline, CDR1 SGHTA and CDR2 FQGNSA. The ends were cut back, 1 base at V and 5 bases at J, with 6 bases in the middle. The CDR3 runs 13 residues. The full variable domain, rest sourced from reference TRBV7-2 and TRBJ1-5, is GAGVSQSPSNKVTEKGKDVELRCDPISGHTALYWYRQSLGQGLEFLIYFQGNSAPDKSGLPSDRFSAERTGGSVSTLTIQRTQQEDSAVYLCASSLGPDQPQHFGDGTRLSIL.

CDR3 nucleotide sequence: TGTGCCAGCAGCTTAGGTGGGCTCGGGAGTGGTGGCTACACCTTC. It codes for CASSLGGLGSGGYTF. The chain combines TRBV11-2 with TRBJ1-2; D is unclear. CDR1 is SGHAT, CDR2 FQNNGV, per germline. The length of the CDR3 is 15 residues. V was cut by 1 base and J by 7 bases, with 16 bases left in between.

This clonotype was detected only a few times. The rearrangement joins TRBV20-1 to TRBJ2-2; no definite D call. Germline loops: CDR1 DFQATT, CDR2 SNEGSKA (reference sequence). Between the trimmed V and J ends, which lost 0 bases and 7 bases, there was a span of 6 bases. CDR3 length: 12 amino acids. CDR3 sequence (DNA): TGCAGTGCTAGAGATGTCCACGGGGAGCTGTTTTTT. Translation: CSARDVHGELFF.

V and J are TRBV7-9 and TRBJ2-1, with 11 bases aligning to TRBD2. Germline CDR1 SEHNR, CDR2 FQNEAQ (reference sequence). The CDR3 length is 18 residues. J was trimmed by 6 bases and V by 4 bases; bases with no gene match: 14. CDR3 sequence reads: CASSSRLAGRVRANEQFF. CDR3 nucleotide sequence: TGTGCCAGCAGCTCGAGACTAGCGGGACGTGTCAGGGCCAATGAGCAGTTCTTC.

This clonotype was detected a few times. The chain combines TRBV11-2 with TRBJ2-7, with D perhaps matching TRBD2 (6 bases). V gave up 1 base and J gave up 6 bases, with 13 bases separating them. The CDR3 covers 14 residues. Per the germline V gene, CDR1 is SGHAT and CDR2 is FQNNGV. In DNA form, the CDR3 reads TGTGCCAGCAGCTTAGGCGGGATGGCAGGCGAGCAGTACTTC. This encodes CASSLGGMAGEQYF.

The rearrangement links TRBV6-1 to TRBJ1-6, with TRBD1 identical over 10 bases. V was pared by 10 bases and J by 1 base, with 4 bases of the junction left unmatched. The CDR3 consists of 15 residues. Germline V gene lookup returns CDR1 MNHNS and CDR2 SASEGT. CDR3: CATRQGASYNSPLHF. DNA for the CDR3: TGTGCCACAAGACAGGGGGCTTCCTATAATTCACCCCTCCACTTT.

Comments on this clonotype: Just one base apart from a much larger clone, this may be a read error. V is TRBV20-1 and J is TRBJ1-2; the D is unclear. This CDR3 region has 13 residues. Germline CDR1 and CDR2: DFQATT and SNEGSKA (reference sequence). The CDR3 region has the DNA TGCAGTGCTGGAGACCAGACTAACTATGGCTACACCTTC. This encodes CSAGDQTNYGYTF.

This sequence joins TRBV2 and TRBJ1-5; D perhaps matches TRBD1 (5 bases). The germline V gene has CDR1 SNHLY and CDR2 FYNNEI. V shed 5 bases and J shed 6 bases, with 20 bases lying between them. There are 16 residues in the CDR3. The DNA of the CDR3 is TGTGCCAGCAGTTTTGACACCCCAGGGCTGTTTCAGCCCCAGCATTTT. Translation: CASSFDTPGLFQPQHF.

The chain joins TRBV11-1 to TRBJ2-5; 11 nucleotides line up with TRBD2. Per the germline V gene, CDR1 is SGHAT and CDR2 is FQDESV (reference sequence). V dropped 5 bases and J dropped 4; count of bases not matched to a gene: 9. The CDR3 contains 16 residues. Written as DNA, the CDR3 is TGTGCCAGCAGCCAAAATACGGGACTAGCGGCAGAGACCCAGTACTTC. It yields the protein CASSQNTGLAAETQYF.

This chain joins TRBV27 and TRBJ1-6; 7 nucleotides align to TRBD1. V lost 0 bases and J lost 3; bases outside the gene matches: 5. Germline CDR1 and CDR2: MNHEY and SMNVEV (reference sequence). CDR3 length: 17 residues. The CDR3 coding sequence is TGTGCCAGCAGTTTATCGGCATCAGGGGGCTATAATTCACCCCTCCACTTT. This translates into CASSLSASGGYNSPLHF.

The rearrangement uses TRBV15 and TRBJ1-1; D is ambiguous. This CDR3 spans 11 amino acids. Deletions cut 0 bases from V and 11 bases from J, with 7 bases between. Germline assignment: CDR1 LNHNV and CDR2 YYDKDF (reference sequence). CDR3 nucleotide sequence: TGTGCCACCAGCAGAGATTTTTTGGCTTTCTTT. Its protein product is CATSRDFLAFF.

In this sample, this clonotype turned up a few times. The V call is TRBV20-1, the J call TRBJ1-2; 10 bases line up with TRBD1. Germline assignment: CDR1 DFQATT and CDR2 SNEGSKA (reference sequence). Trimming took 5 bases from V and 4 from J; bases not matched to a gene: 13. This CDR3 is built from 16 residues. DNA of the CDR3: TGCAGTGCTGCCAGGACAGGGGGTAGTGGAATCTATGGCTACACCTTC. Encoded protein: CSAARTGGSGIYGYTF.

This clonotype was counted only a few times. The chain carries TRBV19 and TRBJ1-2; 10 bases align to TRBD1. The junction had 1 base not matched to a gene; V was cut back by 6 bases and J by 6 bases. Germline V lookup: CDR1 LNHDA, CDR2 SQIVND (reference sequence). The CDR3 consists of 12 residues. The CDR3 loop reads CASRDRGHGYTF. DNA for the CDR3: TGTGCCAGTAGAGACAGGGGGCATGGCTACACCTTC.

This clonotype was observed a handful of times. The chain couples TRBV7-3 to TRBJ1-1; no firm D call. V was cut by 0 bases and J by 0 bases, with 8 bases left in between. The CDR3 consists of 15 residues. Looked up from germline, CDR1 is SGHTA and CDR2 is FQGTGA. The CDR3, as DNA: TGTGCCAGCAGCTTAACGGCCTCTTTGAACACTGAAGCTTTCTTT. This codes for CASSLTASLNTEAFF.

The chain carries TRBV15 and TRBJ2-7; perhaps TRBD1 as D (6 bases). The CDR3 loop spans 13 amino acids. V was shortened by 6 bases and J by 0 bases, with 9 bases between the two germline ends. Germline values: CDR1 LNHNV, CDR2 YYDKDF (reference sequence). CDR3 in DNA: TGTGCCACCAGTGACAGGCGCTCCTACGAGCAGTACTTC. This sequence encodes CATSDRRSYEQYF. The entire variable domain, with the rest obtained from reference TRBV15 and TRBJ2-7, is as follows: DAMVIQNPRYQVTQFGKPVTLSCSQTLNHNVMYWYQQKSSQAPKLLFHYYDKDFNNEADTPDNFQSRRPNTSFCFLDIRSPGLGDTAMYLCATSDRRSYEQYFGPGTRLTVT.

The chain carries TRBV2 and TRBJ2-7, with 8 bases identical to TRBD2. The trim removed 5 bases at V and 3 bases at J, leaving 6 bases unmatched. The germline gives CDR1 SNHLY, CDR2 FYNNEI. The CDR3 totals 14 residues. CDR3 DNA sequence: TGTGCCAGCAGTCTGAGCGGGAGTCTCTACGAGCAGTACTTC. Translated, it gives CASSLSGSLYEQYF.

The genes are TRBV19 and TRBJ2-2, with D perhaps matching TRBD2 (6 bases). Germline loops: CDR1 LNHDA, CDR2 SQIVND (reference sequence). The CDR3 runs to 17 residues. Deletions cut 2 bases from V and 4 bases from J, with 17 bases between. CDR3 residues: CASSITGGVYATGELFF. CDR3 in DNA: TGTGCCAGTAGTATAACTGGCGGGGTGTATGCCACCGGGGAGCTGTTTTTT.